The clone carrying this T cell receptor beta chain showed up just once. Its antigen is not identified. These donors, healthy bone marrow donors, were studied. Per germline, CDR1 SGHRS and CDR2 YFSETQ. CDR3 length: 15 residues. V was trimmed by 1 base and J by 0 bases, leaving 11 bases between them. The data derive from a study of cytomegalovirus exposure and HLA in healthy donors. Notes on the study in general: The study put 150 to 200 TCR beta chains on its list as cytomegalovirus-associated. Specificity for CMV antigens was confirmed in vitro for a few of the CMV-associated chains. Later, an analysis found that common viral pathogens appeared to be linked with several of the most significant clusters.

The PCR was carried out with 60 Vbeta primers and 13 Jbeta primers. Here immunoSEQ multiplex PCR was the method, and the copy in TCRdb shows in-frame clones only, minus some. The sample includes over 80,000 clones, 81% of them seen just once. The specimen sequenced was PBMCs. The sequence was obtained from a middle-aged man in good health and CMV-seropositive. The chain couples TRBV5-1 to TRBJ2-7; D gene unclear. The CDR3 spells CASSLWSESSYEQYF. In nucleotides, the CDR3 is TGCGCCAGCAGCTTGTGGTCGGAGAGCTCCTACGAGCAGTACTTC.